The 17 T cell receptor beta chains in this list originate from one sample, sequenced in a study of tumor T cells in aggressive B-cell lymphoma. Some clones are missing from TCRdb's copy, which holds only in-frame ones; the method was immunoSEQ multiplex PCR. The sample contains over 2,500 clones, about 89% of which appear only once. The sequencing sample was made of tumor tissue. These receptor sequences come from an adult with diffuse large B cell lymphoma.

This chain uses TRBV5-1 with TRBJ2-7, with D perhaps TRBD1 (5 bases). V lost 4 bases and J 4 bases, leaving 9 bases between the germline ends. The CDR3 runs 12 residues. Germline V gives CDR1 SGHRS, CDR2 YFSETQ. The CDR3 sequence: CASSPRGYEQYF. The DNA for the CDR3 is TGCGCCAGCAGCCCTAGGGGTTACGAGCAGTACTTC.

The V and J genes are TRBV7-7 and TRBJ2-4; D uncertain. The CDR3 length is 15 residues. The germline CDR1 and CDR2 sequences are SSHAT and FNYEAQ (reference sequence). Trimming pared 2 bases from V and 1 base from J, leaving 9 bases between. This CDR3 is CASSLFPRAKNIQYF. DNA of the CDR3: TGTGCCAGCAGCTTATTCCCTAGGGCCAAAAACATTCAGTACTTC.

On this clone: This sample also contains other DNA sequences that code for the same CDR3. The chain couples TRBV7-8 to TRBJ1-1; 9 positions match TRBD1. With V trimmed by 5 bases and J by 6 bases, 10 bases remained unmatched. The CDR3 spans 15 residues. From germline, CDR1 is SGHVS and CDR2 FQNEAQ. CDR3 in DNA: TGTGCCAGCAGCCATGGGACAGGGAGCGTCCCTGAAGCTTTCTTT. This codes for CASSHGTGSVPEAFF. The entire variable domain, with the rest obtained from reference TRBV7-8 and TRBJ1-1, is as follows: GAGVSQSPRYKVAKRGQDVALRCDPISGHVSLFWYQQALGQGPEFLTYFQNEAQLDKSGLPSDRFFAERPEGSVSTLKIQRTQQEDSAVYLCASSHGTGSVPEAFFGQGTRLTVV.

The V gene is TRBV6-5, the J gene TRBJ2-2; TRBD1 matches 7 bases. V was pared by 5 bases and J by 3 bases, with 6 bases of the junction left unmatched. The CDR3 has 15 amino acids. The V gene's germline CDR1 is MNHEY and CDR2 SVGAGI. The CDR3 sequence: CASSQGTAYTGELFF. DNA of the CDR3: TGTGCCAGCAGTCAAGGGACAGCCTACACCGGGGAGCTGTTTTTT.

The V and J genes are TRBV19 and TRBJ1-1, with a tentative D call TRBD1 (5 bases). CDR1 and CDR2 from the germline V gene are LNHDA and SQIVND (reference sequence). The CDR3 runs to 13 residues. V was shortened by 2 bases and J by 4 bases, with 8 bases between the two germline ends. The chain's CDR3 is CASSIQGGTEAFF. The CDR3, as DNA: TGTGCCAGTAGTATACAGGGCGGCACTGAAGCTTTCTTT. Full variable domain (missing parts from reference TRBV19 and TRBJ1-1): DGGITQSPKYLFRKEGQNVTLSCEQNLNHDAMYWYRQDPGQGLRLIYYSQIVNDFQKGDIAEGYSVSREKKESFPLTVTSAQKNPTAFYLCASSIQGGTEAFFGQGTRLTVV.

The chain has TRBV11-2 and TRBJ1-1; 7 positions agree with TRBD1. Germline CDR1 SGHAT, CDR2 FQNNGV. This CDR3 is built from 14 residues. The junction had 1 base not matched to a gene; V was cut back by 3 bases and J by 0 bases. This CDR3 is CASSLGQLNTEAFF. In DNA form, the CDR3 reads TGTGCCAGCAGCTTGGGACAGCTGAACACTGAAGCTTTCTTT.

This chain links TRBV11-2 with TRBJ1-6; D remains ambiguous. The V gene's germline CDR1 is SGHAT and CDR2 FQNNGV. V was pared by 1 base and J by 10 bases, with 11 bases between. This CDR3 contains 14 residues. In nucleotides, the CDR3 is TGTGCCAGCAGCTTAGGGCCCTCCCAATCACCCCTCCACTTT. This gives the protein CASSLGPSQSPLHF.

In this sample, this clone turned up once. CDR3 nucleotide sequence: TGCGCCAGCAGCTTGGCCGCGCGGGGGGGATACAATGAGCAGTTCTTC. Its translation: CASSLAARGGYNEQFF. The gene calls are TRBV5-1 and TRBJ2-1, with TRBD2 identical over 9 bases. J was trimmed by 4 bases and V by 0 bases; bases with no gene match: 5. Germline-derived CDR1 and CDR2 are SGHRS and YFSETQ. The CDR3 contains 16 residues.

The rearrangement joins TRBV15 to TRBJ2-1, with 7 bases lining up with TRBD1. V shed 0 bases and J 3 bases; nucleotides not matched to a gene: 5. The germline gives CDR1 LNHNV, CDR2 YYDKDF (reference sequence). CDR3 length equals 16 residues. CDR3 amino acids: CATSREGAGGYNEQFF. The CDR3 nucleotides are TGTGCCACCAGCAGAGAAGGCGCAGGGGGCTACAATGAGCAGTTCTTC.

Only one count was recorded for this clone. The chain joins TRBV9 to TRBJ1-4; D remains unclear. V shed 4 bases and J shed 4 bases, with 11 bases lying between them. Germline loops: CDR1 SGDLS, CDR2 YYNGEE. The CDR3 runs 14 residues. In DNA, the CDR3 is TGTGCCAGCAGCAAAGGAGATTATAATGAAAAACTGTTTTTT. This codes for CASSKGDYNEKLFF.

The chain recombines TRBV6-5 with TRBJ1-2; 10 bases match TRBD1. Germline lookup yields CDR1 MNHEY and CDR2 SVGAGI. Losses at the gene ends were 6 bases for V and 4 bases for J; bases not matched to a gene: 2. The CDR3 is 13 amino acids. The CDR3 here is CASRTGGTYGYTF. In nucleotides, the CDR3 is TGTGCCAGCAGGACAGGGGGCACCTATGGCTACACCTTC.

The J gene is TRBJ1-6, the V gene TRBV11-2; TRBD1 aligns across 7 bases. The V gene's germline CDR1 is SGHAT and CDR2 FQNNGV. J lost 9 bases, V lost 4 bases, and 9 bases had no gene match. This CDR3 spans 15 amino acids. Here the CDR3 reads CASSYATGETSPLHF. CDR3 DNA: TGTGCCAGCAGCTACGCAACAGGGGAGACTTCACCCCTCCACTTT. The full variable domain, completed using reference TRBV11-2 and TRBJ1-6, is EAGVAQSPRYKIIEKRQSVAFWCNPISGHATLYWYQQILGQGPKLLIQFQNNGVVDDSQLPKDRFSAERLKGVDSTLKIQPAKLEDSAVYLCASSYATGETSPLHFGNGTRLTVT.

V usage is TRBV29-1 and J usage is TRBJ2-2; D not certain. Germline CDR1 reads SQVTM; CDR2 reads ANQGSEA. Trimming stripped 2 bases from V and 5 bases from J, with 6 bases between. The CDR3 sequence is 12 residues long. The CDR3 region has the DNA TGCAGCGTTGAACAGTCGACCGGGGAGCTGTTTTTT. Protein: CSVEQSTGELFF.

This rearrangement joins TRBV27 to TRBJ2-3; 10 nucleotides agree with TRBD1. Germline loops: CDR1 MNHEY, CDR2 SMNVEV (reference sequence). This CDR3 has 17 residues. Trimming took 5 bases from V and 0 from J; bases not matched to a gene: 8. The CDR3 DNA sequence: TGTGCCAGCAGTCTCCCGGGACAGGGGTATAGCACAGATACGCAGTATTTT. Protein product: CASSLPGQGYSTDTQYF.

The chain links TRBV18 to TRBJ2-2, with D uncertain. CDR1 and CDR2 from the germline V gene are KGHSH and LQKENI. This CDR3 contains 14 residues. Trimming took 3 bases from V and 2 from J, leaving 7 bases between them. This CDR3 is CASSPLLNTGELFF. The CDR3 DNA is TGTGCCAGCTCACCTTTGTTAAACACCGGGGAGCTGTTTTTT.

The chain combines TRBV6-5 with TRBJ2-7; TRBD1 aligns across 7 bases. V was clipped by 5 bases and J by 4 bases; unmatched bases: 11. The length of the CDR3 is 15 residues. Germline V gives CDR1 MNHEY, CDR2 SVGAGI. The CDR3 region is CASSNTGDLIYEQYF. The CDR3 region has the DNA TGTGCCAGCAGTAACACAGGGGATCTTATATACGAGCAGTACTTC.

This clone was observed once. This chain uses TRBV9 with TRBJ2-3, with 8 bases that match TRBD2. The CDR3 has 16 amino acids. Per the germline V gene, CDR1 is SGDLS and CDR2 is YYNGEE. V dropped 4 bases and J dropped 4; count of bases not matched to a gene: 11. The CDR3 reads CASSIKAGEGSDTQYF. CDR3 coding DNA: TGTGCCAGCAGCATCAAAGCGGGGGAGGGGTCAGATACGCAGTATTTT.